This T cell receptor beta chain was documented in a study of spatial heterogeneity in lung cancer. Looking at the study overall: Consistent detection of more beta-chain than alpha-chain sequences was observed. Overall study results and limits: Blood carried ubiquitous expanded tumor TCRs more at resection than follow-up.

Time point given: sample taken at primary tumor resection. Sequencing covered unsorted whole RNA taken from tumor, nontumor lung or frozen PBMC. The table lists this clonotype with many counts. Its antigen is unknown. Carried by each TCR cDNA molecule was a unique molecular identifier. MiXCR was run by TCRdb on the 5' RACE reads, yielding one entry per CDR3 protein. This table has roughly 79,000 distinct CDR3 sequences, roughly 12% appearing once. Deletions cut 6 bases from V and 4 bases from J, with 19 bases between. The CDR3 is 16 amino acids. Looked up from germline, CDR1 is SNHLY and CDR2 is FYNNEI.

Sequenced material: PBMCs, taken at surgery. The chain has TRBV2 and TRBJ2-1; perhaps TRBD1 as D (5 bases). The origin of this receptor is a male donor with early-stage non-small cell lung cancer. This CDR3 is CASRPGWGLRYNEQFF. The CDR3 DNA sequence: TGTGCCAGCAGGCCAGGGTGGGGCTTACGATACAATGAGCAGTTCTTC.